One sample yielded the 29 T cell receptor beta chains listed below, sequenced in a study of OX40 agonist ivuxolimab in advanced cancers. Sequencing used immunoSEQ multiplex PCR; TCRdb keeps in-frame clones, though not all of them. The sample has 40,000 to 45,000 clones, 82% seen once; the top ten hold roughly 23%. Sequenced here: CD4+ or CD8+ T cells sorted from blood, sampled in a trial of the OX40 agonist ivuxolimab. These receptor sequences come from an adult with an advanced solid tumor such as melanoma, head and neck, liver or kidney cancer.

This clone has more than one count but fewer than ten. The chain is built from TRBV30 and TRBJ2-5, with D maybe TRBD1 (5 bases). The ends were cut back, 1 base at V and 4 bases at J, with 10 bases in the middle. CDR3 length equals 13 residues. Germline CDR1 reads GTSNPN; CDR2 reads SVGIG (reference sequence). For the CDR3, the DNA is TGTGCCTGGAGTGGTGGACATGGAGAGACCCAGTACTTC. This translates into CAWSGGHGETQYF.

This clone was seen more than once but under ten times. The V call is TRBV7-9, the J call TRBJ2-5; 8 bases fit TRBD1. The length of the CDR3 is 15 residues. V gave up 4 bases and J gave up 5 bases; unmatched junction bases: 9. Germline V lookup: CDR1 SEHNR, CDR2 FQNEAQ (reference sequence). The CDR3 reads CASSSIAGGYETQYF. DNA of the CDR3: TGTGCCAGCAGCTCAATCGCAGGGGGCTATGAGACCCAGTACTTC.

V is TRBV6-6 and J is TRBJ2-7; TRBD2 might be the D (6 bases). Germline assignment: CDR1 MNHNY and CDR2 SVGAGI (reference sequence). This CDR3 comprises 13 residues. The V end was cut by 6 bases, the J end by 4 bases, with 13 bases between. The CDR3 sequence: CASSGDLVYEQYF. In nucleotides, the CDR3 is TGTGCCAGCAGCGGGGACTTGGTATACGAGCAGTACTTC.

The chain carries TRBV2 and TRBJ2-2, with D perhaps matching TRBD1 (5 bases). This CDR3 has 14 residues. V was shortened by 6 bases and J by 0 bases, with 8 bases between the two germline ends. The germline V gene has CDR1 SNHLY and CDR2 FYNNEI. The CDR3 region is CASRDNANTGELFF. CDR3 nucleotide sequence: TGTGCCAGCAGGGACAACGCGAACACCGGGGAGCTGTTTTTT.

V usage is TRBV7-3 and J usage is TRBJ1-5; tentative D call: TRBD1 (5 bases). The V end lost 6 bases, the J end lost 7 bases, and 28 bases lay between the germline ends. Germline V gives CDR1 SGHTA, CDR2 FQGTGA. This CDR3 is 18 amino acids long. DNA of the CDR3: TGTGCCAGCAGTTCCCCGGGGGATCAGGTTAATTTAAGGCAGCCCCAGCATTTT. Residues: CASSSPGDQVNLRQPQHF.

This rearrangement joins TRBV7-9 to TRBJ2-1, with 8 nucleotides matching TRBD2. CDR1 and CDR2 (germline): SEHNR, FQNEAQ (reference sequence). The V gene end was trimmed by 1 base and the J gene end by 6 bases; junction bases not matched to a gene: 11. The CDR3 extends over 17 amino acids. The CDR3 sequence: CASSLGATSAGGNEQFF. The CDR3 DNA reads TGTGCCAGCAGCTTAGGGGCGACTAGCGCTGGGGGCAATGAGCAGTTCTTC.

V and J are TRBV11-3 and TRBJ2-7, with TRBD2 identical over 8 bases. This CDR3 has 14 residues. V shed 4 bases and J 3 bases; nucleotides not matched to a gene: 5. Germline CDR1 reads SGHNT; CDR2 reads YENEEA. The CDR3 nucleotides are TGTGCCAGCAGCTCCCCGGGGGGGGGCTACGAGCAGTACTTC. It is translated as CASSSPGGGYEQYF. The whole variable domain, remainder taken from reference TRBV11-3 and TRBJ2-7, is EAGVVQSPRYKIIEKKQPVAFWCNPISGHNTLYWYLQNLGQGPELLIRYENEEAVDDSQLPKDRFSAERLKGVDSTLKIQPAELGDSAVYLCASSSPGGGYEQYFGPGTRLTVT.

This clone was recorded once. This CDR3 is CASSPSFIQYF. In DNA, the CDR3 is TGTGCCAGCAGCCCCAGTTTCATTCAGTACTTC. The chain links TRBV11-2 to TRBJ2-4; no reliable D call. V was pared by 5 bases and J by 9 bases, with 8 bases between. Germline V gene sequence: CDR1 SGHAT, CDR2 FQNNGV. This CDR3 has 11 residues.

The V call is TRBV2, the J call TRBJ2-7; weak D call: TRBD1 (5 bases). Germline-derived CDR1 and CDR2 are SNHLY and FYNNEI. Deletions cut 0 bases from V and 5 bases from J, with 14 bases between. CDR3 length: 15 amino acids. The CDR3 protein is CASSEALGRVDEQYF. In DNA, the CDR3 is TGTGCCAGCAGTGAAGCGCTGGGCAGGGTGGACGAGCAGTACTTC.

V gene TRBV2 combines with J gene TRBJ2-1, with no clear D. CDR1 and CDR2 from the germline V gene are SNHLY and FYNNEI. The CDR3 is 13 amino acids. V was trimmed by 8 bases and J by 5 bases, leaving 13 bases between them. CDR3 sequence (DNA): TGTGCCAGCTCGTTTGCAGGAAACAATGAGCAGTTCTTC. This codes for CASSFAGNNEQFF.

The V call is TRBV9, the J call TRBJ1-1; a weak D match, TRBD1 (5 bases). Between the trimmed V and J ends, which lost 4 bases and 1 base, there was a span of 14 bases. The germline gives CDR1 SGDLS, CDR2 YYNGEE. The CDR3 sequence is 15 residues long. CDR3 amino acids: CASSRFVGGNTEAFF. DNA for the CDR3: TGTGCCAGCAGCCGCTTTGTTGGGGGGAACACTGAAGCTTTCTTT.

This CDR3 is CASSPGVYGYTF. The CDR3 region has the DNA TGTGCCAGCAGCCCCGGGGTCTATGGCTACACCTTC. The chain uses TRBV7-2 and TRBJ1-2, with D uncertain. The germline V gene has CDR1 SGHTA and CDR2 FQGNSA. This CDR3 contains 12 residues. The V gene lost 5 bases and the J gene lost 4 bases, with 8 bases spanning the gap.

The rearrangement joins TRBV6-6 to TRBJ2-7; D might be TRBD2 (5 bases). V was pared by 10 bases and J by 4 bases, with 11 bases between. The CDR3 runs 11 residues. Germline CDR1 is MNHNY and CDR2 is SVGAGI (reference sequence). The CDR3 nucleotides read TGTGCCATCGGACTCCCGTACGAGCAGTACTTC. Translating gives CAIGLPYEQYF.

The genes are TRBV7-9 and TRBJ1-1, with 8 bases matching TRBD1. The CDR3 has 15 residues. Per the germline V gene, CDR1 is SEHNR and CDR2 is FQNEAQ (reference sequence). Trimming took 5 bases from V and 1 from J; bases not matched to a gene: 6. The DNA for the CDR3 is TGTGCCAGCAGCGAACCGGGACAGGCGAACACTGAAGCTTTCTTT. Translated: CASSEPGQANTEAFF.

This chain joins TRBV2 and TRBJ2-5; TRBD2 is a possible D gene (6 bases). The germline V gene has CDR1 SNHLY and CDR2 FYNNEI. V was cut by 8 bases and J by 1 base, with 17 bases left in between. The length of the CDR3 is 15 residues. The CDR3: CASAPRRLGQETQYF. The CDR3 nucleotides are TGTGCCAGCGCTCCAAGGAGACTAGGCCAAGAGACCCAGTACTTC.

This clone was seen a few times. The rearrangement links TRBV9 to TRBJ2-7; 8 nucleotides match TRBD2. CDR1 and CDR2 from the germline V gene are SGDLS and YYNGEE. V shed 3 bases and J 2 bases; nucleotides not matched to a gene: 10. The CDR3 has 16 residues. CDR3 sequence (DNA): TGTGCCAGCAGCGACTCCAGCGGGGGCGCAACCTACGAGCAGTACTTC. It translates to CASSDSSGGATYEQYF.

This clone occurred a few times. The genes are TRBV4-3 and TRBJ1-5; D gene ambiguous. Per the germline V gene, CDR1 is LGHNA and CDR2 is YSLEER. Deletions cut 5 bases from V and 6 bases from J, with 11 bases between. The length of the CDR3 is 13 residues. CDR3 protein: CASSESPAQPQHF. CDR3 in DNA: TGCGCCAGCAGCGAATCCCCGGCTCAGCCCCAGCATTTT.

The rearrangement links TRBV7-9 to TRBJ2-3; D not certain. Germline values: CDR1 SEHNR, CDR2 FQNEAQ (reference sequence). The V end lost 9 bases, the J end lost 0 bases, and 16 bases lay between the germline ends. CDR3 length: 15 amino acids. The CDR3 spells CARRPFSWSTDTQYF. The CDR3 coding sequence is TGTGCCAGGCGTCCCTTTTCTTGGAGCACAGATACGCAGTATTTT.

The chain combines TRBV13 with TRBJ1-1; the D is unclear. V gave up 6 bases and J gave up 4 bases, with 9 bases separating them. Germline assignment: CDR1 PRHDT and CDR2 FYEKMQ (reference sequence). The CDR3 covers 12 residues. The CDR3 DNA is TGTGCCAGCAGATTGGGTGGCACTGAAGCTTTCTTT. This translates into CASRLGGTEAFF.

V usage is TRBV6-1 and J usage is TRBJ2-3; D call uncertain. V was cut by 2 bases and J by 1 base, with 4 bases left in between. From germline, CDR1 is MNHNS and CDR2 SASEGT. The CDR3 sequence is 13 residues long. CDR3 amino acids: CASSELGTDTQYF. CDR3 sequence (DNA): TGTGCCAGCAGTGAACTTGGCACAGATACGCAGTATTTT.

This clone was recorded only once. V gene TRBV6-6 combines with J gene TRBJ2-5, with TRBD2 matching 7 bases. The CDR3 has 15 residues. Germline V gene data show CDR1 as MNHNY and CDR2 as SVGAGI (reference sequence). The V and J ends lost 6 bases and 0 bases, in that order; junction bases with no gene match: 7. The CDR3 nucleotides are TGTGCCAGCAGCTCCCAGCGGGACGACCAAGAGACCCAGTACTTC. As protein: CASSSQRDDQETQYF.

The rearrangement joins TRBV19 to TRBJ2-1; 10 bases line up with TRBD1. This CDR3 comprises 15 residues. V was pared by 3 bases and J by 6 bases, with 5 bases of the junction left unmatched. The germline V gene has CDR1 LNHDA and CDR2 SQIVND (reference sequence). CDR3 sequence reads: CASSIGRTGGNEQFF. In DNA form, the CDR3 reads TGTGCCAGTAGTATCGGACGGACAGGGGGCAATGAGCAGTTCTTC.

The chain recombines TRBV5-3 with TRBJ1-4; D ambiguous. TRBV5-3 is filed as an ORF, its function uncertain. Trimming pared 0 bases from V and 8 bases from J, leaving 17 bases between. The length of the CDR3 is 16 residues. The CDR3, as DNA: TGTGCCAGAAGCTTGGTTTGGGGAGGCCGAGGGGAAAAACTGTTTTTT. It yields the protein CARSLVWGGRGEKLFF.

The chain recombines TRBV5-1 with TRBJ2-3; D gene ambiguous. V lost 0 bases and J lost 3, with 2 bases in between. The CDR3 is made up of 12 amino acids. Germline V gene lookup returns CDR1 SGHRS and CDR2 YFSETQ. The CDR3 sequence: CASSLVTDTQYF. In DNA form, the CDR3 reads TGCGCCAGCAGCTTGGTTACAGATACGCAGTATTTT. The complete variable domain, with remaining parts taken from reference TRBV5-1 and TRBJ2-3, reads KAGVTQTPRYLIKTRGQQVTLSCSPISGHRSVSWYQQTPGQGLQFLFEYFSETQRNKGNFPGRFSGRQFSNSRSEMNVSTLELGDSALYLCASSLVTDTQYFGPGTRLTVL.

The V gene is TRBV6-1, the J gene TRBJ1-5, with 7 bases matching TRBD1. Per the germline V gene, CDR1 is MNHNS and CDR2 is SASEGT. After removal of 8 bases from V and 7 bases from J, the junction contained 11 bases not matched to a gene. The CDR3 runs 14 residues. CDR3 nucleotides: TGTGCCAGCGGGGGGGTAACAGGGGTCCAGCCCCAGCATTTT. Translating it yields CASGGVTGVQPQHF.

The chain combines TRBV19 with TRBJ1-2; D perhaps matches TRBD1 (5 bases). Germline CDR1 LNHDA, CDR2 SQIVND (reference sequence). Deletions cut 5 bases from V and 1 base from J, with 11 bases between. The CDR3 contains 14 residues. The CDR3 sequence is CASSSGLLNYGYTF. CDR3 nucleotide sequence: TGTGCCAGTAGTTCGGGACTACTTAACTATGGCTACACCTTC.

V and J are TRBV19 and TRBJ1-5; a possible D gene is TRBD1 (6 bases). V was cut by 3 bases and J by 7 bases, with 25 bases left in between. Per the germline V gene, CDR1 is LNHDA and CDR2 is SQIVND (reference sequence). This CDR3 is built from 18 residues. CDR3 sequence: CASSILPPGQGMYQPQHF. Here the CDR3 DNA reads TGTGCCAGTAGTATCCTCCCGCCTGGGCAGGGGATGTACCAGCCCCAGCATTTT.

The chain carries TRBV19 and TRBJ1-1, with a possible D match to TRBD1 (6 bases). Between the trimmed V and J ends, which lost 3 bases and 2 bases, there was a span of 28 bases. There are 20 residues in the CDR3. Per germline, CDR1 LNHDA and CDR2 SQIVND (reference sequence). The CDR3 loop is CASSIGWRTGRGSTNTEAFF. The CDR3 coding sequence is TGTGCCAGTAGTATTGGGTGGCGTACGGGCAGGGGCTCTACAAACACTGAAGCTTTCTTT.

This clone showed up just a few times. The rearrangement uses TRBV28 and TRBJ2-1; TRBD2 matches at 12 bases. The CDR3 runs to 15 residues. Unmatched junction bases numbered 8, after V lost 7 bases and J lost 7 bases. Looked up from germline, CDR1 is MDHEN and CDR2 is SYDVKM. CDR3 coding DNA: TGTGCCAGCACCGAGACTAGCGGGAGTAGGAATGAGCAGTTCTTC. Translating gives CASTETSGSRNEQFF.